The present entry profiles one T cell receptor (beta chain) with its context. The data originate from a study of blood T cell repertoires in COVID-19. Study overall: PBMCs, B-cell-depleted T cells, or T cells were the source of the cDNA or gDNA that made up the material.

The authors' processing: Nucleated cell number was recorded as an estimate derived from reference gene primer amplification. Sequencing was performed with immunoSEQ multiplex PCR; in TCRdb, only in-frame clones are kept and a portion is missing. From that table come the V and J calls and clone size; the DNA was used to work out D and trimming. Here the sample spans 130,000 to 150,000 clones, around 80% being singletons. The ends lost 2 bases at V and 7 bases at J; junction bases unmatched: 9. The CDR3 has 17 residues. From germline, CDR1 is WSHSY and CDR2 SAAADI. The V call is TRBV10-2, the J call TRBJ2-1, with 12 bases that match TRBD2. Input material: peripheral blood. The receptor comes from a human donor in a cohort sampled during active COVID-19. The CDR3 loop is CASSETFLAGGPNEQFF. In nucleotides, the CDR3 is TGCGCCAGCAGTGAGACCTTCCTAGCGGGGGGGCCGAATGAGCAGTTCTTC.